The 5 T cell receptor beta chains below were found in one sample sequenced in a study of a mutant IDH1 vaccine in newly diagnosed glioma (dated by TCRdb to the early 2020s). Per the publication, the time point label means: week 23, last vaccination. Every vaccine dose consisted of 300 ug of a 20-mer mutant IDH1 peptide in Montanide, administered subcutaneously together with topical imiquimod. The library was built by means of the immunoSEQ multiplex PCR assay. The immuneACCESS repertoire file appears here via TCRdb, limited to in-frame rearrangements. These files lack a portion of the clones; in checked studies, under half of the deficit traces to unresolved V genes, and the cause of the others is not known. This sample gives around 34,000 clones in total; 81% of them show up just once. The ten largest clones represent 5% to 6% of the sample. These receptors' targets are unknown. Sample: PBMCs, taken from a glioma patient whose treatment included an IDH1 peptide vaccine. All receptors come from a middle-aged man with glioma.

This clone was found a few times. The chain is built from TRBV19 and TRBJ1-5, with 7 bases aligning to TRBD1. V shed 4 bases, J shed 4 bases, and the junction held 7 bases outside the gene matches. This CDR3 region has 15 residues. Germline loops: CDR1 LNHDA, CDR2 SQIVND (reference sequence). In DNA form, the CDR3 reads TGTGCCAGTAGTACCCCGACAGGGCGTAATCAGCCCCAGCATTTT. Translation gives CASSTPTGRNQPQHF.

This chain uses TRBV9 with TRBJ1-4; D is ambiguous. CDR1 is SGDLS and CDR2 is YYNGEE in the germline V gene. This CDR3 has 13 amino acids. Trimming left V 3 bases short and J 5 bases short, with 8 bases between. CDR3 bases: TGTGCCAGCAGCGACAGACTGAATGAAAAACTGTTTTTT. This sequence encodes CASSDRLNEKLFF.

This chain joins TRBV2 and TRBJ2-5, with 7 bases aligning to TRBD1. CDR3 size: 15 residues. CDR1 and CDR2 (germline): SNHLY, FYNNEI. V was clipped by 1 base and J by 5 bases; unmatched bases: 7. The CDR3, as DNA: TGTGCCAGCAGTGAAGGACAGGGTCCTATGGAGACCCAGTACTTC. It translates to CASSEGQGPMETQYF.

The chain couples TRBV27 to TRBJ1-2; D unclear. The V gene lost 2 bases and the J gene lost 0 bases, with 7 bases spanning the gap. In germline, CDR1 is MNHEY, CDR2 SMNVEV (reference sequence). The CDR3 runs 14 residues. The CDR3 loop reads CASSLREANYGYTF. The CDR3 DNA is TGTGCCAGCAGTTTAAGGGAGGCTAACTATGGCTACACCTTC.

The chain has TRBV11-2 and TRBJ2-7; tentatively, D is TRBD2 (6 bases). This CDR3 contains 15 residues. Germline loops: CDR1 SGHAT, CDR2 FQNNGV. The V end lost 0 bases, the J end lost 3 bases, and 12 bases lay between the germline ends. The CDR3 region is CASSLDQPGGYEQYF. CDR3 bases: TGTGCCAGCAGCTTAGATCAGCCCGGGGGCTACGAGCAGTACTTC.